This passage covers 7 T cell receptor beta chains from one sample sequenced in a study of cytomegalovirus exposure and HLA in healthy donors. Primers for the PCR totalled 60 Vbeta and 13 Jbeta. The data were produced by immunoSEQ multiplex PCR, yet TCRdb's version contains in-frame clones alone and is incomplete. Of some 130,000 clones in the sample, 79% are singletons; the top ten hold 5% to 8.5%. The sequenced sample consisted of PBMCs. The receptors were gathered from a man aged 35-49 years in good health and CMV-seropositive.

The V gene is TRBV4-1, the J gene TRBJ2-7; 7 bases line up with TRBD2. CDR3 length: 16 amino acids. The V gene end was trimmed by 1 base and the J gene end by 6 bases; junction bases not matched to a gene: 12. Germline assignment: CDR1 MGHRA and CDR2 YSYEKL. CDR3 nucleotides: TGCGCCAGCAGCCAAGTACCCAGCGGGACTAAGATCGAGCAGTACTTC. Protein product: CASSQVPSGTKIEQYF.

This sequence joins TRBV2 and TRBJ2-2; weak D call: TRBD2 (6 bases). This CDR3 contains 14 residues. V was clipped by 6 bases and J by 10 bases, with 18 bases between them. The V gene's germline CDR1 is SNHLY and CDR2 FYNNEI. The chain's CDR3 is CASRGDRPGVELFF. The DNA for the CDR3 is TGTGCCAGCAGGGGGGACCGCCCGGGAGTGGAGCTGTTTTTT. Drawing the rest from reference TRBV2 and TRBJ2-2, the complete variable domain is EPEVTQTPSHQVTQMGQEVILRCVPISNHLYFYWYRQILGQKVEFLVSFYNNEISEKSEIFDDQFSVERPDGSNFTLKIRSTKLEDSAMYFCASRGDRPGVELFFGEGSRLTVL.

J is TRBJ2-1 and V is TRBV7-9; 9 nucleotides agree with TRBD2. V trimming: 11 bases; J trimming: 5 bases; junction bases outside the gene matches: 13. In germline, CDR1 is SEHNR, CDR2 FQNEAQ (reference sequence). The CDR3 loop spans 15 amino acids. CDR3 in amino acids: CADSGRSGRNNEQFF. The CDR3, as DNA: TGTGCCGACAGCGGAAGAAGCGGGAGGAACAATGAGCAGTTCTTC.

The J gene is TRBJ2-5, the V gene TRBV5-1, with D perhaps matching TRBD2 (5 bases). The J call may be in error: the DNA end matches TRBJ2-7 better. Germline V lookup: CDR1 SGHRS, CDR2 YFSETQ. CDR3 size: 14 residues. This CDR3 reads CASSESGLSYEQYF. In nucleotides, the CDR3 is TGCGCCAGCAGCGAGAGCGGTCTCTCCTACGAGCAGTACTTC.

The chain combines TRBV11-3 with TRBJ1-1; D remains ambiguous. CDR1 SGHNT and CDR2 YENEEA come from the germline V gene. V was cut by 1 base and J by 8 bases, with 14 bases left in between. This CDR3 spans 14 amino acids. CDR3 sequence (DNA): TGTGCCAGCAGCTTAGGGTCGGAGTCGGCCGAAGCTTTCTTT. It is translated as CASSLGSESAEAFF.

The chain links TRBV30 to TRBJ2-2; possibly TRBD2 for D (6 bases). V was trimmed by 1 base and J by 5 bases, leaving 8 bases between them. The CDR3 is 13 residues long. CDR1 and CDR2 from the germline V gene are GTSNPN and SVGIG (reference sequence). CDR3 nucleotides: TGTGCCTGGAGTGCTCGGGGGACCGGGGAGCTGTTTTTT. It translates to CAWSARGTGELFF.

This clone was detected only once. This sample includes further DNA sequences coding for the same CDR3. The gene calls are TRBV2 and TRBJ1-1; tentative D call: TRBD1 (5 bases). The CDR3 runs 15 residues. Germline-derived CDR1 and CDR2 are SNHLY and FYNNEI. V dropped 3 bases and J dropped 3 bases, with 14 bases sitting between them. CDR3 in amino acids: CASSDMGRLDTEAFF. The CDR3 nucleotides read TGTGCCAGCAGTGATATGGGGCGATTGGACACTGAAGCTTTCTTT.